The clone carrying this TCR beta chain was observed once. The sample is drawn from a study of shared clonotypes between healthy human individuals. In the naive CD8 group, cells lacked CD45RO and were positively selected for CCR7, so terminally differentiated effector memory CD45RA+ cells were left out. Germline CDR1 reads MNHEY; CDR2 reads SMNVEV (reference sequence). The germline V and J ends were trimmed by 8 bases and 0 bases, with 17 bases remaining between them. The CDR3 runs to 15 residues. The repertoire was sequenced with immunoSEQ multiplex PCR; TCRdb's copy has only in-frame clones and lacks some. The sample shows some 2 million clones, roughly 95% of them seen only once.

This chain uses TRBV27 with TRBJ2-7; D may match TRBD1 or TRBD2 (5 bases each). Specimen: naive CD8+ T cells sorted from blood. The TCR comes from a man aged 18 to 29 in good health. The CDR3 protein is CASGHTVGSSYEQYF. Written as DNA, the CDR3 is TGTGCCAGCGGACATACAGTGGGGAGCTCCTACGAGCAGTACTTC.